The rows below give T cell receptor beta chains drawn from one sample of a study of T cell repertoires in cytomegalovirus infection. TCRdb ran MiXCR on the reads and lists one entry per CDR3 protein. This table has about 440,000 distinct CDR3 sequences, under 40% appearing once. What was sequenced was PBMCs. The receptors were gathered from a human donor in good health (CMV status not recorded). Some clones in this sample may be carry-over from other donors' samples. Both conserved end residues are part of each CDR3. Fields, in order: J gene, V gene, CDR3 protein.

j_call: TRBJ2-4
v_call: TRBV11-2
cdr3_aa: CASSLDEGTDQYF

j_call: TRBJ1-2
v_call: TRBV12-3/TRBV12-4
cdr3_aa: CASRLTGTGVVYGYTF

j_call: TRBJ1-1
v_call: TRBV7-2
cdr3_aa: CASSVIGTGRKAFF

j_call: TRBJ2-1
v_call: TRBV29-1
cdr3_aa: CSARMSGHNEQFF

j_call: TRBJ2-5
v_call: TRBV7-6
cdr3_aa: CATLDYQETQYF

j_call: TRBJ1-5
v_call: TRBV2
cdr3_aa: CASGKHQPQHF

j_call: TRBJ1-2
v_call: TRBV5-6
cdr3_aa: CASSLGDATNYGYTF

j_call: TRBJ2-7
v_call: TRBV28
cdr3_aa: CASSFSVAYEQYF

j_call: TRBJ1-1
v_call: TRBV19
cdr3_aa: CASTAQGAHTEAFF

j_call: TRBJ2-3
v_call: TRBV29-1
cdr3_aa: CSTLRSSGNTDTQYF

j_call: TRBJ2-5
v_call: TRBV28
cdr3_aa: CASSFWETQYF

j_call: TRBJ2-1
v_call: TRBV5-5
cdr3_aa: CASSYPTSGGVYNEQFF

j_call: TRBJ2-7
v_call: TRBV7-9
cdr3_aa: CASSSQQIYEQYF

j_call: TRBJ2-7
v_call: TRBV15
cdr3_aa: CATSRDPGQISYEQYF

j_call: TRBJ2-3
v_call: TRBV19
cdr3_aa: CASSIVASGASTDTQYF

j_call: TRBJ2-7
v_call: TRBV11-2
cdr3_aa: CASSTRTGNYEQYF

j_call: TRBJ2-5
v_call: TRBV28
cdr3_aa: CASSLRSGGDKRTQYF

j_call: TRBJ1-6
v_call: TRBV4-3
cdr3_aa: CASSPASGTGYSPLHF

j_call: TRBJ2-1
v_call: TRBV4-1
cdr3_aa: CASSPMTWGEQFF

j_call: TRBJ1-3
v_call: TRBV11-2
cdr3_aa: CASSPWRTTQGDTIYF

j_call: TRBJ2-2
v_call: TRBV7-6
cdr3_aa: CASSLTFGGRTGELFF

j_call: TRBJ2-7
v_call: TRBV19
cdr3_aa: CASSISTSYEQYF

j_call: TRBJ2-7
v_call: TRBV3-1
cdr3_aa: CASSSRRTVTAQKNF

j_call: TRBJ2-3
v_call: TRBV7-3
cdr3_aa: CASSPQGPTDTQYF

j_call: TRBJ2-7
v_call: TRBV7-8
cdr3_aa: CASSLVWGSSYEQYF

j_call: TRBJ2-1
v_call: TRBV6-1
cdr3_aa: CASSEGGQGSDEQFF

j_call: TRBJ2-3
v_call: TRBV7-2
cdr3_aa: CAAGTRSTDTQYF

j_call: TRBJ1-4
v_call: TRBV18
cdr3_aa: CASSFTGTGATTNEKLFF

j_call: TRBJ1-2
v_call: TRBV7-9
cdr3_aa: CASSQGSGGQYGYTF

j_call: TRBJ2-2
v_call: TRBV27
cdr3_aa: CASSLSSLGELFF

j_call: TRBJ1-1
v_call: TRBV7-6
cdr3_aa: CASSPDGWANTEAFF